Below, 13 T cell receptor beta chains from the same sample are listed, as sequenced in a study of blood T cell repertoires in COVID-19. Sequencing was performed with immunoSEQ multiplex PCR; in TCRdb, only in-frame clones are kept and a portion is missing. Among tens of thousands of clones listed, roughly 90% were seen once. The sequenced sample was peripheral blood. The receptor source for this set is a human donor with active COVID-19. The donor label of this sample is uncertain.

The CDR3 sequence: CASSLIPGNNSPLHF. CDR3 nucleotides: TGTGCCAGCAGCTTAATCCCAGGGAATAATTCACCCCTCCACTTT. The chain has TRBV7-3 and TRBJ1-6, with D possibly being TRBD1 (5 bases). This CDR3 is built from 15 residues. Trimming pared 1 base from V and 5 bases from J, leaving 9 bases between. The V gene's germline CDR1 is SGHTA and CDR2 FQGTGA. The full variable domain, completed using reference TRBV7-3 and TRBJ1-6, is GAGVSQTPSNKVTEKGKYVELRCDPISGHTALYWYRQSLGQGPEFLIYFQGTGAADDSGLPNDRFFAVRPEGSVSTLKIQRTERGDSAVYLCASSLIPGNNSPLHFGNGTRLTVT.

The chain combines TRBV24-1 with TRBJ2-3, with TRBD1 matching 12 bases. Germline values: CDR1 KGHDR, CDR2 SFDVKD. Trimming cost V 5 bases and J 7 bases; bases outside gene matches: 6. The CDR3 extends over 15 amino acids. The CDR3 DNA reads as TGTGCCACCAGTGCCGGGACAGGGGGCTCGAATACGCAGTATTTT. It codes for CATSAGTGGSNTQYF.

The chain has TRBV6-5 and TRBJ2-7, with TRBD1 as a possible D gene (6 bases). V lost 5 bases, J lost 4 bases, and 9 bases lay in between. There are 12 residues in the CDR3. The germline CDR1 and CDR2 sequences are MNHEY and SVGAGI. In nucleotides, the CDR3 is TGTGCCAGCAGTATACAGGGTTACGAGCAGTACGTC. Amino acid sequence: CASSIQGYEQYV.

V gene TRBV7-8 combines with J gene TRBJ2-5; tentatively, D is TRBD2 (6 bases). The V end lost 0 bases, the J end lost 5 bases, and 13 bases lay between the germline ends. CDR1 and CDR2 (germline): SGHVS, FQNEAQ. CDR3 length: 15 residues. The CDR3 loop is CASSLASAGKETQYF. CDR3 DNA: TGTGCCAGCAGCTTAGCGAGTGCGGGGAAGGAGACCCAGTACTTC. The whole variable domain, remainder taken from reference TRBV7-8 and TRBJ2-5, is GAGVSQSPRYKVAKRGQDVALRCDPISGHVSLFWYQQALGQGPEFLTYFQNEAQLDKSGLPSDRFFAERPEGSVSTLKIQRTQQEDSAVYLCASSLASAGKETQYFGPGTRLLVL.

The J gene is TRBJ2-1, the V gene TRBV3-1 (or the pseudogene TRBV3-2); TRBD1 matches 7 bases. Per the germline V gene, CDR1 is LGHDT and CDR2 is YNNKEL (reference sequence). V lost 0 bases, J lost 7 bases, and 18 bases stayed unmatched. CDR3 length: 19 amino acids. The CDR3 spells CASSQDYYRGHPRWNEQFF. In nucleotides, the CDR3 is TGTGCCAGCAGCCAAGATTATTACAGGGGCCACCCCCGGTGGAATGAGCAGTTCTTC.

CDR3 sequence reads: CASSPSGATGELFF. In DNA, the CDR3 is TGTGCCAGCAGCCCCTCGGGAGCCACCGGGGAGCTGTTTTTT. V and J are TRBV9 and TRBJ2-2; weak D call: TRBD2 (6 bases). The CDR3 length is 14 residues. V was trimmed by 4 bases and J by 4 bases, leaving 11 bases between them. CDR1 is SGDLS and CDR2 is YYNGEE in the germline V gene.

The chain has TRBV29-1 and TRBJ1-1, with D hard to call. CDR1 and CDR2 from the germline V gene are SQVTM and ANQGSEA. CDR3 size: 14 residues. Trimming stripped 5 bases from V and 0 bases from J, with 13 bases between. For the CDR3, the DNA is TGCAGCGTTTTGGGAGTACAGATGAACACTGAAGCTTTCTTT. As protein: CSVLGVQMNTEAFF.

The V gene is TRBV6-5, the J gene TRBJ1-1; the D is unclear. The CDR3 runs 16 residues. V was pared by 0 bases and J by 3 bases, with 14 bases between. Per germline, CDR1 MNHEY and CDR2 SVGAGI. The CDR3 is CASSYSSFLGYTEAFF. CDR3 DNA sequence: TGTGCCAGCAGTTACTCCTCCTTTCTGGGCTACACTGAAGCTTTCTTT.

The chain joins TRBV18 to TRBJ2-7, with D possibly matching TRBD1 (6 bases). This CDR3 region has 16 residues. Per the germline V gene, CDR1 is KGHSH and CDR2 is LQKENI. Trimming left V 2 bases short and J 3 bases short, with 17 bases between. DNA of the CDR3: TGTGCCAGCTCACCAAGGCTAGGAACAGGGCGCTACGAGCAGTACTTC. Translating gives CASSPRLGTGRYEQYF.

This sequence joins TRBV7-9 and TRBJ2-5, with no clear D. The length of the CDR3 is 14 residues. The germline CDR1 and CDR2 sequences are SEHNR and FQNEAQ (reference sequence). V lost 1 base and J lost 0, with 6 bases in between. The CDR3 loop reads CASSLVLDQETQYF. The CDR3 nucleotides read TGTGCCAGCAGCTTAGTTTTAGACCAAGAGACCCAGTACTTC.

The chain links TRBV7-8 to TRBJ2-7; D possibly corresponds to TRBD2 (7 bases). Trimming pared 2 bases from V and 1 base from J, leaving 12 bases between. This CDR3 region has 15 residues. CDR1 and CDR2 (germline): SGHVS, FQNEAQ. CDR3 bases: TGTGCCAGCAGCTTACGGGGGGCACTTTCCTACGAGCAGTACTTC. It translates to CASSLRGALSYEQYF.

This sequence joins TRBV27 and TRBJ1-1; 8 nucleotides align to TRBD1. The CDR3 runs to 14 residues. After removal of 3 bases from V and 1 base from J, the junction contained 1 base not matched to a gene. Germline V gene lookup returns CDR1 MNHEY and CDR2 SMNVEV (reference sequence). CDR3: CASSFGQGNTEAFF. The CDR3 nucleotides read TGTGCCAGCAGTTTTGGACAGGGGAACACTGAAGCTTTCTTT.

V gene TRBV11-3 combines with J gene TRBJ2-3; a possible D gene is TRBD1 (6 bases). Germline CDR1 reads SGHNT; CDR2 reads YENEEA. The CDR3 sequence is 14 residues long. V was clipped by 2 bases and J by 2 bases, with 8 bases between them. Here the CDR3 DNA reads TGTGCCAGCAGCTTAACAGGGTCCACAGATACGCAGTATTTT. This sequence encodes CASSLTGSTDTQYF.